Listed here is a single T cell receptor (beta chain). This clone came up a few times. The antigen it recognizes is unknown. Base qualities are not at hand, and no much larger clone is one base apart. Other DNA variants within this sample encode the same CDR3. From the cysteine up to the phenylalanine, the CDR3 has a length of 13 residues. Just the 39-base CDR3 DNA is kept, in frame starting at base 1. From V the trimming removes 5 bases and from J it removes 6 bases, while the gene matches leave 7 bases of the junction unaccounted for. CDR1 SGHNT and CDR2 YENEEA were looked up in the germline V gene. The record originates from a study of immune cell composition in non-small cell lung cancer (dated by TCRdb to about 2017). Context from the whole study: Histologic subtype was assigned using H&E plus p63, CK5, Napsin A and TTF-1 immunohistochemistry, mainly lung adenocarcinoma or squamous cell carcinoma. TCR-beta sequencing from Adaptive Biotechnologies was done on around 34 paired sets of NSCLC tumour and non-adjacent lung specimens and on over 25 tumour-only specimens. A handful of tumour specimens that had TCR-beta data belonged to rare histological subtypes and were left out of the subtype comparisons. In supplementary cohort #1, which comprised 10 lung adenocarcinoma cases, paired tumour/lung TCR-beta sequencing was performed and TIL populations were generated so that tumour reactivity could be assessed.

A two-step multiplex PCR was used to amplify TCR-beta CDR3 regions from genomic DNA, and Illumina-compatible adaptors were added in the second step. As a commercial immunoSEQ service, TCR-beta immunosequencing was carried out on an Illumina platform. In the paper's pipeline: Two measures summarised the repertoires: productive clonality, and Top 10 Clones, meaning the percentage of T-cell templates coming from the ten most frequent sequences. Productive clonality ranged from 0 to 1, with 1 indicating a monoclonal population. Tumour-associated clones, identified using log10 scatter plots, were defined as sequences that made up at least 0.1% of tumour T-cell templates and were not found in the matched non-adjacent lung. Analyses were done in GraphPad Prism7 and R, with Student's t-tests for two-group comparisons, ANOVA for stages, and linear regression for relationships. In its TCRdb copy, this immuneACCESS table keeps in-frame sequences only and misses some clones. Where compared with another copy, unresolved V genes explain less than half of these, and the others have no known cause. V, J and clone size were drawn from that table, and D and trimming were deduced from the DNA. The sample yields about 16,000 clones; 77% were counted once. 9.8% of the sample belongs to the ten largest clones.

General study outcomes and caveats: Tumour-associated clones >0.5% occurred in nearly half of NSCLC cases: about 35% of adenocarcinomas versus about 80% of squamous carcinomas. Across 9 to 11 adenocarcinoma cases, TIL tumour reactivity correlated strongly with maximal tumour-associated clone frequency but not with overall clonality. The reactivity cohort was only roughly eleven cases, and tumour-reactive clones were not shown to share sequences with the dominant in vivo tumour-associated clones. Smoking pack-years did not significantly correlate with tumour TCR-beta clonality.

Normal lung samples were non-adjacent lung tissue taken as far from the tumour as possible, at least 3 cm away, from the same patient. Genomic DNA was extracted with the QIAamp DNA kit from frozen aliquots of unsorted single-cell suspensions. Tissues were received within 2 hours of resection and were immediately processed into single-cell suspensions. Tissue was mechanically dissociated and enzymatically digested with DNase I, collagenase I and hyaluronidase for roughly 28 minutes at 37 °C, then filtered and RBC-lysed. A further study also used this sample, focusing on CD4 T cells in lung cancer. The second study's authors report: In the study, blood T cells from NSCLC patients were screened for responses to candidate mutation-encoded neoepitopes, and neoantigen-specific CD4+ T-cell clones and TCRs were isolated. Four patients undergoing curative-intent resections for stage I-III non-small cell lung cancer provided the tumor and non-adjacent lung tissue. The patients who underwent resection had lung adenocarcinoma or squamous cell carcinoma, were aged 60 to 69 when blood was donated, and were mostly former smokers. Treatments received by the patients before blood donation included platinum chemotherapy, and some patients received nivolumab or pembrolizumab. Some blood-derived responses might reflect in vitro priming of naive T cells or cross-reactivity rather than memory responses to the cancer. Deep sequencing of TCRB was used to follow the frequency of neoantigen-specific clonotypes in tumor resections, non-adjacent lung and cultured T-cell products. The kit provider's software was used to analyze TCRB sequence data, and Fisher's exact test was applied to assess tumor enrichment of clonotype templates.

The source is a human donor with non-small cell lung cancer. The sample taken for sequencing was non-adjacent lung tissue. The chain is assembled from TRBV11-3 and TRBJ2-7; 7 bases in the middle match TRBD1. The base sequence is TGTGCCAGCAGCCGAGACAGGGTCGGCGAGCAGTACTTC. This yields the protein CASSRDRVGEQYF.